Below, 9 T cell receptor beta chains from the same sample are listed, as sequenced in a study of cytomegalovirus exposure and HLA in healthy donors. Primers for the PCR totalled 60 Vbeta and 13 Jbeta. Sequenced by immunoSEQ multiplex PCR; TCRdb stores in-frame clones only, minus some. The table has 120,000 or so clones, approximately 76% seen once; the top ten hold approximately 16%. The sequencing sample was made of PBMCs. The source of these receptors is a man aged 45-65 years in good health and CMV-seropositive.

The CDR3 loop is CASSFTGDSPTGELFF. The CDR3 DNA reads as TGTGCCAGCAGTTTTACCGGGGACTCCCCTACCGGGGAGCTGTTTTTT. The chain combines TRBV6-5 with TRBJ2-2; TRBD2 is a possible D gene (6 bases). Trimming removed 4 bases from V and 5 bases from J, with 17 bases in between. Germline CDR1 is MNHEY and CDR2 is SVGAGI. The CDR3 has 16 residues.

The chain employs TRBV28 and TRBJ2-2; D may be TRBD1 (5 bases). Germline CDR1 is MDHEN and CDR2 is SYDVKM. The CDR3 is 15 residues long. V gave up 6 bases and J gave up 4 bases, with 15 bases separating them. CDR3 region: CASRVQGSGTGELFF. The CDR3 DNA sequence: TGTGCCAGCAGGGTGCAGGGATCGGGCACCGGGGAGCTGTTTTTT.

This clone was seen a few times. The chain couples TRBV2 to TRBJ2-7; 8 nucleotides agree with TRBD1. Germline assignment: CDR1 SNHLY and CDR2 FYNNEI. Trimming removed 5 bases from V and 3 bases from J; junction bases left unmatched: 3. The CDR3 spans 13 residues. CDR3 sequence: CASSPGGSYEQYF. CDR3 nucleotides: TGTGCCAGCAGTCCAGGGGGCAGCTACGAGCAGTACTTC.

The rearrangement links TRBV5-8 to TRBJ1-5; possible D gene TRBD1, 6 bases. There are 14 residues in the CDR3. Between the trimmed V and J ends, which lost 2 bases and 6 bases, there was a span of 12 bases. CDR1 is SGHTS, CDR2 YDEGEE, per germline. The DNA for the CDR3 is TGTGCCAGCAGCTTCACAGGGTTTGGTCAGCCCCAGCATTTT. This gives the protein CASSFTGFGQPQHF.

This chain joins TRBV28 and TRBJ2-3; 10 bases agree with TRBD1. The CDR3 consists of 14 residues. Germline V lookup: CDR1 MDHEN, CDR2 SYDVKM. Trimming removed 6 bases from V and 4 bases from J; junction bases left unmatched: 4. The CDR3 spells CASSRTGGADTQYF. The CDR3 coding sequence is TGTGCCAGCAGCCGGACAGGGGGAGCAGATACGCAGTATTTT.

The chain links TRBV7-2 to TRBJ2-1; D is possibly TRBD1 (6 bases). Trimming took 0 bases from V and 6 from J, leaving 18 bases between them. The CDR3 has 17 amino acids. From germline, CDR1 is SGHTA and CDR2 FQGNSA. CDR3 loop: CASSLARGTIAGNEQFF. CDR3 in DNA: TGTGCCAGCAGCTTAGCGAGAGGGACAATAGCCGGCAATGAGCAGTTCTTC.

This clone occurred a few times. The chain recombines TRBV5-5 with TRBJ1-4, with 8 bases matching TRBD1. The ends lost 0 bases at V and 0 bases at J; junction bases unmatched: 10. Germline V gene data show CDR1 as SGHKS and CDR2 as YYEKEE (reference sequence). The CDR3 is 19 amino acids. CDR3 residues: CASSLDPRDRSPTNEKLFF. Written as DNA, the CDR3 is TGTGCCAGCAGCTTGGACCCCCGGGACAGGAGTCCAACTAATGAAAAACTGTTTTTT.

The V gene is TRBV19, the J gene TRBJ2-2; 8 positions agree with TRBD1. Trimming took 6 bases from V and 15 from J; bases not matched to a gene: 15. This CDR3 is built from 14 residues. The germline V gene encodes CDR1 LNHDA and CDR2 SQIVND (reference sequence). The CDR3 here is CASRAPGQEIRVFF. CDR3 in DNA: TGTGCCAGTAGGGCCCCGGGACAGGAGATTCGAGTGTTTTTT.

The genes are TRBV7-9 and TRBJ1-2, with 9 bases matching TRBD1. The CDR3 is 17 amino acids. CDR1 and CDR2 from the germline V gene are SEHNR and FQNEAQ (reference sequence). The junction had 10 bases not matched to a gene; V was cut back by 5 bases and J by 0 bases. CDR3 protein: CASSGGTGHLANYGYTF. As DNA, the CDR3 is TGTGCCAGCAGCGGAGGGACAGGGCATCTAGCTAACTATGGCTACACCTTC. Using reference TRBV7-9 and TRBJ1-2 for the parts outside the CDR3, the full variable domain is DTGVSQNPRHKITKRGQNVTFRCDPISEHNRLYWYRQTLGQGPEFLTYFQNEAQLEKSRLLSDRFSAERPKGSFSTLEIQRTEQGDSAMYLCASSGGTGHLANYGYTFGSGTRLTVV.